This TCR beta chain was observed in a study of T cell responses to AZD1222 COVID-19 vaccine. Trimming shortened V by 5 bases and J by 9 bases, and 11 bases separated the two germline ends. Germline V gene lookup returns CDR1 MNHEY and CDR2 SMNVEV (reference sequence). The CDR3 extends over 13 amino acids. Only in-frame clones appear in the TCRdb table, and some are missing; sequencing was by immunoSEQ multiplex PCR. The sample holds 70,000 to 95,000 clones, around 81% seen once. J is TRBJ1-6 and V is TRBV27; D ambiguous. This TCR derives from an adult in good health. Sequencing used peripheral blood, obtained on day 0 of AZD1222 vaccination. Here the CDR3 reads CASSPYWGSPLHF. Written as DNA, the CDR3 is TGTGCCAGCAGTCCGTATTGGGGTTCACCCCTCCACTTT.